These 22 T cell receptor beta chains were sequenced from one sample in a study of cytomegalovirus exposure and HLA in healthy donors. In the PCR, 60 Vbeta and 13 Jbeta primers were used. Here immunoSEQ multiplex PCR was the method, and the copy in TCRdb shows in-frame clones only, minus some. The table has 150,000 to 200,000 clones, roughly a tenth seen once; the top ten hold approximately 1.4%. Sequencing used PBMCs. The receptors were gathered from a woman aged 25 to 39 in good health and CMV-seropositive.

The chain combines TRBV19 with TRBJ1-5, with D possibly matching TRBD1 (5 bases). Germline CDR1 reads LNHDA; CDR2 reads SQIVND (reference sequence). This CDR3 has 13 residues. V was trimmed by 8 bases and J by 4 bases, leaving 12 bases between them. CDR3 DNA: TGTGCCAGTCAACAGGTGGGGAATCAGCCCCAGCATTTT. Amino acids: CASQQVGNQPQHF.

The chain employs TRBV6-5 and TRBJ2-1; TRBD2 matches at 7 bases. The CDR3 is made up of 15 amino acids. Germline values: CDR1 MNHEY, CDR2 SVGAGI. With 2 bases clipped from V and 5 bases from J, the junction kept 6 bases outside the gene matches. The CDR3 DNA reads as TGTGCCAGCAGTTACGGCACGGGAGGCAACAATGAGCAGTTCTTC. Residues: CASSYGTGGNNEQFF.

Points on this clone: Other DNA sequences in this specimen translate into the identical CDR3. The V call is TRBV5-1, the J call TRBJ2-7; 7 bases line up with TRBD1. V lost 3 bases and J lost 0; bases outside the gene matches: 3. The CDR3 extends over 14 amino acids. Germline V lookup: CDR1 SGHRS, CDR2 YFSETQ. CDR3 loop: CASSSGGSSYEQYF. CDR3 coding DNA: TGCGCCAGCAGCTCAGGGGGTAGCTCCTACGAGCAGTACTTC.

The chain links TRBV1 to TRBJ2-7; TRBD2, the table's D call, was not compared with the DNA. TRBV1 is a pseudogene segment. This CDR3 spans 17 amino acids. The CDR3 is CTSSLSSRGVAEYEQYF. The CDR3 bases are TGCACCAGCAGCCTTTCCTCCCGGGGGGTGGCGGAGTACGAGCAGTACTTC.

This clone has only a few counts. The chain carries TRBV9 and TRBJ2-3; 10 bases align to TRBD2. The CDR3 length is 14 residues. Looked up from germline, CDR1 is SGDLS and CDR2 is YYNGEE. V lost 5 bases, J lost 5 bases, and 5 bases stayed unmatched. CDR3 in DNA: TGTGCCAGCAGGCCTAGCGGGAGTATAGATACGCAGTATTTT. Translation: CASRPSGSIDTQYF.

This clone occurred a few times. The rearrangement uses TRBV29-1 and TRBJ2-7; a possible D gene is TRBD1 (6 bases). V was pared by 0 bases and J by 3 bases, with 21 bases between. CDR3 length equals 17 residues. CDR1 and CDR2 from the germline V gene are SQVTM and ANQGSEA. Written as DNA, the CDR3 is TGCAGCGTTGAAGACCGGAGCGGCACAGGGCGGTTCTACGAGCAGTACTTC. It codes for CSVEDRSGTGRFYEQYF.

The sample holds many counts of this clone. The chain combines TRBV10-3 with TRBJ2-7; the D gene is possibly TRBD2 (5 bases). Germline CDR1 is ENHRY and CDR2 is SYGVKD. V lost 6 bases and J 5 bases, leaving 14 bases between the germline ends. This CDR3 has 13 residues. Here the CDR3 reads CAISAREQNEQYF. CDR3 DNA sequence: TGTGCCATCAGCGCTAGGGAGCAAAACGAGCAGTACTTC.

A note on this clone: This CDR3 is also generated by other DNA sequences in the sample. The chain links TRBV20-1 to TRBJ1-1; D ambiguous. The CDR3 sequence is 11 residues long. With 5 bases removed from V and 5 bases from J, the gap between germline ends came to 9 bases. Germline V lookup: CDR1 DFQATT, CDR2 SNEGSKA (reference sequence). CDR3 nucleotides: TGCAGTGCTCCCGGGAGAACTGAAGCTTTCTTT. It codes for CSAPGRTEAFF.

CDR3 in amino acids: CASSSQAFTDTQYF. The CDR3 bases are TGTGCCAGCAGCTCTCAGGCCTTCACAGATACGCAGTATTTT. This rearrangement joins TRBV11-2 to TRBJ2-3; D remains unclear. CDR1 is SGHAT, CDR2 FQNNGV, per germline. V was shortened by 4 bases and J by 2 bases, with 10 bases between the two germline ends. The CDR3 is made up of 14 amino acids. Complete variable domain (other parts from reference TRBV11-2 and TRBJ2-3): EAGVAQSPRYKIIEKRQSVAFWCNPISGHATLYWYQQILGQGPKLLIQFQNNGVVDDSQLPKDRFSAERLKGVDSTLKIQPAKLEDSAVYLCASSSQAFTDTQYFGPGTRLTVL.

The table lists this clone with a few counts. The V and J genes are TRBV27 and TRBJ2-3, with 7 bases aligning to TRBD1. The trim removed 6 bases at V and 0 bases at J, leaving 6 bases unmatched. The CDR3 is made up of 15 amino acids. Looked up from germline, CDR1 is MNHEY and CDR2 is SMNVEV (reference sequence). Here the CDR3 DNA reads TGTGCCAGCAGAGACTGGGACAGCAGCACAGATACGCAGTATTTT. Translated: CASRDWDSSTDTQYF.

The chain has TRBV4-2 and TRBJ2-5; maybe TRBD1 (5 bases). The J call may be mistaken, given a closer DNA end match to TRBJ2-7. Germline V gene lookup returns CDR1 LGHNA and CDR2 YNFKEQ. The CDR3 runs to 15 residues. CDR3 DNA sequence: TGTGCCAGCAGCCAACAACCTGACAGAACCTACGAGCAGTACTTC. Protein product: CASSQQPDRTYEQYF.

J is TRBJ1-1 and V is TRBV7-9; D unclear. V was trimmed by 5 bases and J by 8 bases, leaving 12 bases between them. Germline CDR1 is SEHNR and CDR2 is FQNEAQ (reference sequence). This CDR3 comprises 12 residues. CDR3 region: CASSVPTPEAFF. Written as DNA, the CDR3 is TGTGCCAGCAGCGTCCCGACACCCGAAGCTTTCTTT.

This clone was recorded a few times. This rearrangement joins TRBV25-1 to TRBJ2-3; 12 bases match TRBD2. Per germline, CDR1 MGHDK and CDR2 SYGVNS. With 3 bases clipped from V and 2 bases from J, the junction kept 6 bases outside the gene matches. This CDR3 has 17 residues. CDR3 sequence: CASSERGLAGFTDTQYF. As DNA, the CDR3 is TGTGCCAGCAGTGAGCGTGGACTAGCGGGGTTCACAGATACGCAGTATTTT.

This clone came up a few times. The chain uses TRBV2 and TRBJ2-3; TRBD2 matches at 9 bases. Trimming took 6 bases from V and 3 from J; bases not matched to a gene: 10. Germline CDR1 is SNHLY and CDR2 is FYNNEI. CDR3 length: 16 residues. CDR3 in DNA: TGTGCCAGCAGGGGGACTAGCTCCTGGATAACAGATACGCAGTATTTT. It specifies CASRGTSSWITDTQYF.

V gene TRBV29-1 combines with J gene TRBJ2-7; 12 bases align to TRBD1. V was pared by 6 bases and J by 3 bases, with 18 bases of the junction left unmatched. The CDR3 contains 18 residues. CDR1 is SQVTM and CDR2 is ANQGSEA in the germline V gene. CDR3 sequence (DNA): TGCAGCGTGGGCCAATGGGACAGGGGGCGGCAGGGGGGCTACGAGCAGTACTTC. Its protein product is CSVGQWDRGRQGGYEQYF.

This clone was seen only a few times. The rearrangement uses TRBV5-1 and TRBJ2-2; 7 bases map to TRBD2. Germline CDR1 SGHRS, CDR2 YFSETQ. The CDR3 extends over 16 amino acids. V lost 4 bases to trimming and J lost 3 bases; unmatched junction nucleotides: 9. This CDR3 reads CASSMAAGFDTGELFF. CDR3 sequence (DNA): TGCGCCAGCAGCATGGCAGCGGGATTCGACACCGGGGAGCTGTTTTTT.

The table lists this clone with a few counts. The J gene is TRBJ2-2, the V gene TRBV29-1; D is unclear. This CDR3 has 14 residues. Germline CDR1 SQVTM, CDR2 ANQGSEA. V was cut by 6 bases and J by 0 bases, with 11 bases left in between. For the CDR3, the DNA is TGCAGCGTCCTCCGGGTCCCGAACACCGGGGAGCTGTTTTTT. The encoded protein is CSVLRVPNTGELFF.

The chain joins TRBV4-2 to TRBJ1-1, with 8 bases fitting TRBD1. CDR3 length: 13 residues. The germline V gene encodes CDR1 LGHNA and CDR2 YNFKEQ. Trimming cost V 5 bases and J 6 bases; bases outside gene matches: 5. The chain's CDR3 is CASSIDRGAEAFF. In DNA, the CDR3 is TGTGCCAGCAGCATTGACAGGGGTGCTGAAGCTTTCTTT.

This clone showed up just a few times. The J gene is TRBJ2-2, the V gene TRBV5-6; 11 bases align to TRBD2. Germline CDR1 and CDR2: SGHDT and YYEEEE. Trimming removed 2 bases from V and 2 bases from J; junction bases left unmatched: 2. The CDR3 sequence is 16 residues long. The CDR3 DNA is TGTGCCAGCAGCTTAGGGACTAGCGGTAACACCGGGGAGCTGTTTTTT. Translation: CASSLGTSGNTGELFF.

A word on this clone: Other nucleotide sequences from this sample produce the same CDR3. The CDR3 protein is CASSRTSAYQETQYF. The CDR3 DNA reads TGTGCCAGCAGCCGGACTAGCGCCTACCAAGAGACCCAGTACTTC. The V and J genes are TRBV7-2 and TRBJ2-5; 9 bases are a match to TRBD2. With V trimmed by 5 bases and J by 0 bases, 4 bases remained unmatched. The CDR3 has 15 residues. Germline V gene sequence: CDR1 SGHTA, CDR2 FQGNSA.

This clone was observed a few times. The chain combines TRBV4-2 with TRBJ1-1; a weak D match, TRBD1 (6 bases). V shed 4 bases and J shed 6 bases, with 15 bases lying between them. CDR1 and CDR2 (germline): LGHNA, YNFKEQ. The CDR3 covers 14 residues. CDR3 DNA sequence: TGTGCCAGCAGCCCGAGCGGGGGCGGCGCTGAAGCTTTCTTT. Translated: CASSPSGGGAEAFF.

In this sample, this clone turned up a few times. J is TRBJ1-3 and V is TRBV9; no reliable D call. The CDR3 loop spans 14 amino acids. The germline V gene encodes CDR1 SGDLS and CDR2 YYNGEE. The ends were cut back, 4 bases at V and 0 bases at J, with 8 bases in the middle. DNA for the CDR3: TGTGCCAGCAGCCCCATTAGCTCTGGAAACACCATATATTTT. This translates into CASSPISSGNTIYF. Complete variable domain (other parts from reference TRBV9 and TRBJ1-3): DSGVTQTPKHLITATGQRVTLRCSPRSGDLSVYWYQQSLDQGLQFLIQYYNGEERAKGNILERFSAQQFPDLHSELNLSSLELGDSALYFCASSPISSGNTIYFGEGSWLTVV.